A selection of T cell receptor beta chains follows, all from one sample in a study of blood T cell repertoires in COVID-19. The table came from immunoSEQ multiplex PCR; TCRdb's copy has only in-frame clones and leaves some out. The table shows some 150,000 clones, with 84% occurring only once. The sample taken for sequencing was peripheral blood. The source of these receptors is a human donor in a cohort sampled during active COVID-19. Each CDR3 is given with its conserved first and last residue. The order of the fields is CDR3 length, D gene, J gene, clone size, V gene, CDR3 protein, CDR3 DNA. D genes are given only for firm matches. Some rows mark clone size as missing; the rest say once, few, many or name a class of expanded clone.

>16|TRBD2|TRBJ2-7|once|TRBV20-1
CSASGEGGGGIYEQYF
TGCAGTGCCAGTGGAGAAGGCGGGGGGGGGATCTACGAGCAGTACTTC
>14|-|TRBJ2-3|-|TRBV5-1
CASSQDRITDTQYF
TGCGCCAGCAGCCAAGACAGGATCACAGATACGCAGTATTTT
>15|-|TRBJ2-2|-|TRBV6-5
CASSPPAGYTGELFF
TGTGCCAGCAGCCCCCCCGCGGGGTACACCGGGGAGCTGTTTTTT
>12|-|TRBJ1-1|-|TRBV19
CASSIRQGGPFF
TGTGCCAGTAGTATTCGCCAGGGCGGACCATTCTTT
>13|TRBD1|TRBJ1-1|-|TRBV6-4
CASSQGVGTEAFF
TGTGCCAGCAGTCAGGGGGTGGGCACTGAAGCTTTCTTT
>14|-|TRBJ1-2|-|TRBV30
CAWSVVQGNYGYTF
TGTGCCTGGAGTGTCGTTCAGGGGAACTATGGCTACACCTTC
>13|TRBD1|TRBJ1-2|-|TRBV5-4
CASSFDRVGGYTF
TGTGCCAGCAGCTTCGACAGGGTAGGCGGCTACACCTTC
>18|TRBD2|TRBJ2-1|-|TRBV2
CASIRGASGGPSYNEQFF
TGTGCCAGCATCAGAGGAGCTAGCGGGGGCCCTTCCTACAATGAGCAGTTCTTC
>15|-|TRBJ2-3|-|TRBV5-8
CASSLRRTGTDTQYF
TGTGCCAGCAGCTTGAGGCGGACGGGGACAGATACGCAGTATTTT
>15|TRBD2|TRBJ2-1|-|TRBV28
CASSSLAAGGNEQFF
TGTGCCAGCAGTTCTCTTGCAGCGGGGGGGAATGAGCAGTTCTTC
>15|TRBD2|TRBJ2-2|once|TRBV7-2
CASSLVPSGSGELFF
TGTGCCAGCAGCTTAGTGCCTAGCGGATCCGGGGAGCTGTTTTTT
>15|TRBD2|TRBJ2-1|-|TRBV5-1
CASSFSGGAIDEQFF
TGCGCCAGCAGCTTCAGCGGGGGGGCAATAGATGAGCAGTTCTTC
>17|TRBD1|TRBJ1-6|-|TRBV4-1
CASSQDITGGYNSPLHF
TGCGCCAGCAGCCAAGATATAACAGGGGGCTATAATTCACCCCTCCACTTT
>12|-|TRBJ2-5|-|TRBV3-1/TRBV3-2
CASSSPPSAQYF
TGTGCCAGCAGCTCACCCCCCTCGGCCCAGTACTTC
>16|-|TRBJ2-5|once|TRBV9
CASSVNQGSYQETQYF
TGTGCCAGCAGCGTAAATCAGGGTTCCTACCAAGAGACCCAGTACTTC
>12|-|TRBJ1-2|once|TRBV18
CASSPQGVGYTF
TGTGCCAGCTCCCCACAGGGAGTGGGCTACACCTTC
>15|TRBD1|TRBJ2-7|-|TRBV7-2
CASSRRGGSSYEQYF
TGTGCCAGCAGCAGAAGAGGGGGCAGCTCCTACGAGCAGTACTTC
>15|TRBD1|TRBJ1-4|-|TRBV5-1
CASSLRTGSNEKLFF
TGCGCCAGCAGCTTGAGGACAGGGTCTAATGAAAAACTGTTTTTT
>14|-|TRBJ2-7|-|TRBV2
CASSEALDFYEQYF
TGTGCCAGCAGTGAAGCGCTGGACTTCTACGAGCAGTACTTC
>16|-|TRBJ2-4|-|TRBV6-5
CASSFSAGLAKNIQYF
TGTGCCAGCAGTTTCTCCGCAGGGCTAGCCAAAAACATTCAGTACTTC
>16|TRBD2|TRBJ2-3|-|TRBV9
CASSAGLAGLTDTQYF
TGTGCCAGCAGCGCAGGACTAGCGGGACTCACAGATACGCAGTATTTT
>16|TRBD1|TRBJ2-3|-|TRBV7-8
CASSRFWGQGFDTQYF
TGTGCCAGCAGCCGCTTTTGGGGACAGGGATTTGATACGCAGTATTTT
>16|-|TRBJ1-6|-|TRBV2
CASSGGRNIYNSPLHF
TGTGCCAGCAGTGGGGGCAGGAATATCTATAATTCACCCCTCCACTTT
>14|TRBD1|TRBJ1-2|-|TRBV4-3
CASGSRDRLGGYTF
TGCGCCAGCGGCTCCCGGGACAGGCTCGGGGGCTACACCTTC
>13|TRBD1|TRBJ2-7|-|TRBV12-3/TRBV12-4
CASSTRQGYEQYF
TGTGCCAGCAGTACCAGACAGGGCTACGAGCAGTACTTC
>15|TRBD1|TRBJ1-5|-|TRBV18
CASSPMTGGNQPQHF
TGTGCCAGCTCACCTATGACAGGGGGCAATCAGCCCCAGCATTTT
>15|-|TRBJ1-6|-|TRBV7-8
CASSLEGGFTSPLHF
TGTGCCAGCAGCTTAGAAGGGGGATTCACTTCACCCCTCCACTTT
>12|-|TRBJ1-1|-|TRBV5-1
CASSLGQTQAFF
TGCGCCAGCAGCTTAGGACAGACGCAAGCTTTCTTT
>15|TRBD1|TRBJ2-5|-|TRBV11-2
CASNHRTGGFETQYF
TGTGCCAGCAACCATAGGACAGGGGGCTTCGAGACCCAGTACTTC
>15|TRBD1|TRBJ2-3|-|TRBV10-3
CAISESDRATDTQYF
TGTGCCATCAGTGAGTCGGACAGGGCGACAGATACGCAGTATTTT
>14|TRBD1|TRBJ2-7|-|TRBV7-9
CASSLEQGAYEQYF
TGTGCCAGCAGCTTAGAGCAGGGGGCCTACGAGCAGTACTTC